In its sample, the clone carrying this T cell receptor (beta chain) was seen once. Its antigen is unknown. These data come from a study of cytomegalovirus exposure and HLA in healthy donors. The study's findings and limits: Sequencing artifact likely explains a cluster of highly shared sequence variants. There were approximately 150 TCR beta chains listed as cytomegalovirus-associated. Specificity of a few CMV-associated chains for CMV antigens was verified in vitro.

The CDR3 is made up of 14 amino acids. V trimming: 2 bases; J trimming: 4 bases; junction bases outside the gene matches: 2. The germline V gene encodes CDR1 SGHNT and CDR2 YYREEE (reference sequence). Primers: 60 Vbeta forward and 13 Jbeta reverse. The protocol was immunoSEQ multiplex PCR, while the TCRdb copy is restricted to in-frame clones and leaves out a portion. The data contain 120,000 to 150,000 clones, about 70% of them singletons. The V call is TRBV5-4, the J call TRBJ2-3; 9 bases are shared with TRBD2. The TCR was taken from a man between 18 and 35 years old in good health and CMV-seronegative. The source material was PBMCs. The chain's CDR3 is CASSFGGGADTQYF. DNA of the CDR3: TGTGCCAGCAGCTTTGGCGGGGGGGCAGATACGCAGTATTTT.